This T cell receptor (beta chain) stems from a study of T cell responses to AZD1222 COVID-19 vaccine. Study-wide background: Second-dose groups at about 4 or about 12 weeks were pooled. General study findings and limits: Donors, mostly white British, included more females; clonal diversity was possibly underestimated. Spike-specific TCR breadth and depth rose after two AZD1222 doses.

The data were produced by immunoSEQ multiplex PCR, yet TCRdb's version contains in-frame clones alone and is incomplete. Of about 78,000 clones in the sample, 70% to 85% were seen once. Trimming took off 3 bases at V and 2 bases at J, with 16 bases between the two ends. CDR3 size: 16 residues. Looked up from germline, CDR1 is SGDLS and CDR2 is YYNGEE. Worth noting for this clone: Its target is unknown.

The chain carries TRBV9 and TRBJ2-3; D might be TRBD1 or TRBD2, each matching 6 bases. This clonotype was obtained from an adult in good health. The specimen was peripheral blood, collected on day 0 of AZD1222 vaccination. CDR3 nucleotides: TGTGCCAGCAGCGCCTTTGGGGGGCGGATCACAGATACGCAGTATTTT. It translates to CASSAFGGRITDTQYF.